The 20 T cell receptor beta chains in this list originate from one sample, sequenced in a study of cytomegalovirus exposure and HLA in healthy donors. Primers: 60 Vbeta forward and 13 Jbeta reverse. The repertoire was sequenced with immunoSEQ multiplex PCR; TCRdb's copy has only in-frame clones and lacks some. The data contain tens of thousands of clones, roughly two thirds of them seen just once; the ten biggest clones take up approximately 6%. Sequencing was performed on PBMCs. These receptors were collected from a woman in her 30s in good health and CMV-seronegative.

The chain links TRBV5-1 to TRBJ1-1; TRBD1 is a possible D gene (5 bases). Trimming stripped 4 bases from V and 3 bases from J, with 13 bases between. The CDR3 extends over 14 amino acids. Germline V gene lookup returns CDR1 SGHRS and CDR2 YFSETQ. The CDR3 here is CASSSQGADTEAFF. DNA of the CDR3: TGCGCCAGCAGCAGCCAGGGTGCGGACACTGAAGCTTTCTTT.

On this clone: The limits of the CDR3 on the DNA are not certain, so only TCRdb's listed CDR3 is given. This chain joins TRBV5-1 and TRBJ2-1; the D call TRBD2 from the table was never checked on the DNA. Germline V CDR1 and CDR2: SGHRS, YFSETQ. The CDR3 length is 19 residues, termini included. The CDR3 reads CASTSGRVPRLAGGSEQFF.

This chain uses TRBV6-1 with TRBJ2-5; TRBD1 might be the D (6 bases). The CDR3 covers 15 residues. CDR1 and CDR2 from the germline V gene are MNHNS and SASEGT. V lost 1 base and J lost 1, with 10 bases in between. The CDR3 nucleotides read TGTGCCAGCAGTGAAGGGAGCAGGGGCCAAGAGACCCAGTACTTC. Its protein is CASSEGSRGQETQYF.

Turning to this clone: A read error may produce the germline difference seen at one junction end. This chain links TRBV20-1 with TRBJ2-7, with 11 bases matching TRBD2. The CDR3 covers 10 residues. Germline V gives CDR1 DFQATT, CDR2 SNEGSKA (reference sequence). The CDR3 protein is CSAEGLAGGF. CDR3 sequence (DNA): TGCAGTGCCGAGGGGCTAGCGGGAGGATTC.

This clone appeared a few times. CDR3 DNA sequence: TGTGCCAGTACAGGGGGCTGGATTAACTATGGCTACACCTTC. Translated: CASTGGWINYGYTF. V gene TRBV6-1 combines with J gene TRBJ1-2, with 9 bases lining up with TRBD1. The CDR3 loop spans 14 amino acids. Losses at the gene ends were 9 bases for V and 1 base for J; bases not matched to a gene: 6. In germline, CDR1 is MNHNS, CDR2 SASEGT.

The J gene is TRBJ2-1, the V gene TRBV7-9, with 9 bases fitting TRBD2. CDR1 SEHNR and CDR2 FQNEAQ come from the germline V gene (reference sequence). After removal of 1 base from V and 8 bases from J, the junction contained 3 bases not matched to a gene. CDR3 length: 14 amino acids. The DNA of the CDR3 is TGTGCCAGCAGCTTAGGGACTAGCGTCGATGAGCAGTTCTTC. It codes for CASSLGTSVDEQFF.

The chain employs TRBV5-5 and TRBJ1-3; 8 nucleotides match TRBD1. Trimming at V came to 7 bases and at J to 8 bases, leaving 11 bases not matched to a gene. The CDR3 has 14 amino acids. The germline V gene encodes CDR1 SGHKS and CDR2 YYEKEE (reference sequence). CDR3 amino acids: CASRIRGHGDTIYF. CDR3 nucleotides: TGTGCCAGCCGGATCAGGGGGCATGGGGACACCATATATTTT.

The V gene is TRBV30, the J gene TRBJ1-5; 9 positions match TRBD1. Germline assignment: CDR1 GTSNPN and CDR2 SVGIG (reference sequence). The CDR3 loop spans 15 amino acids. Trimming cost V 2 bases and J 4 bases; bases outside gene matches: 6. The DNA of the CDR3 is TGTGCCTGGAGTATCGGACAGGGGACTAATCAGCCCCAGCATTTT. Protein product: CAWSIGQGTNQPQHF. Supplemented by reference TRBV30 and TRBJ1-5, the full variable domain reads SQTIHQWPATLVQPVGSPLSLECTVEGTSNPNLYWYRQAAGRGLQLLFYSVGIGQISSEVPQNLSASRPQDRQFILSSKKLLLSDSGFYLCAWSIGQGTNQPQHFGDGTRLSIL.

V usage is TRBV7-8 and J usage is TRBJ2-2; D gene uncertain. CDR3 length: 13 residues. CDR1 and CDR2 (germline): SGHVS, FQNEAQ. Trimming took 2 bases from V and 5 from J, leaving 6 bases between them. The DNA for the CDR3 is TGTGCCAGCAGCTTACGTGTTACCGGGGAGCTGTTTTTT. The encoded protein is CASSLRVTGELFF.

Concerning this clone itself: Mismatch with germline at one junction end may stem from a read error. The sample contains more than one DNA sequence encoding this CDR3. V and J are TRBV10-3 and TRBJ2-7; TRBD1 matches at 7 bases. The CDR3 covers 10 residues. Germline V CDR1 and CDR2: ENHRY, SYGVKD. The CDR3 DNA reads TGTGCCATCAGACAGACAGGGTTGCGCTTC. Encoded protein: CAIRQTGLRF.

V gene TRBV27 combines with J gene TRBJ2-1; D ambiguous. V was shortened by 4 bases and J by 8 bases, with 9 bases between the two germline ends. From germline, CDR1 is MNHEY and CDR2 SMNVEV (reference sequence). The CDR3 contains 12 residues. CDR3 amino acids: CASSSYFDEQFF. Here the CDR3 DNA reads TGTGCCAGCAGTTCCTACTTTGATGAGCAGTTCTTC.

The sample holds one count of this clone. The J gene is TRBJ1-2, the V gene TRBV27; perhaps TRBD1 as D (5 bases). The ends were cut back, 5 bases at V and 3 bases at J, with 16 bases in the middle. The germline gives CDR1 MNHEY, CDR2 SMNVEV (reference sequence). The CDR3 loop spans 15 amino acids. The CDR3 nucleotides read TGTGCCAGCAGTACGCGGGACGGGGGTTACTATGGCTACACCTTC. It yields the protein CASSTRDGGYYGYTF.

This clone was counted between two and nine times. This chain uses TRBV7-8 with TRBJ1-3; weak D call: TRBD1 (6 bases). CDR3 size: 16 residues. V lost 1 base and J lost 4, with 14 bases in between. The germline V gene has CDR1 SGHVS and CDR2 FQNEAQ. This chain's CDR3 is CASSLGLRQAGNTIYF. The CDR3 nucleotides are TGTGCCAGCAGCTTAGGACTAAGACAGGCAGGAAACACCATATATTTT. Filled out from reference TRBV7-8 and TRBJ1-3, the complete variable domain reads GAGVSQSPRYKVAKRGQDVALRCDPISGHVSLFWYQQALGQGPEFLTYFQNEAQLDKSGLPSDRFFAERPEGSVSTLKIQRTQQEDSAVYLCASSLGLRQAGNTIYFGEGSWLTVV.

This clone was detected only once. In DNA form, the CDR3 reads TGTGCCAGCAGCCCGTATGGCGGGACAGGGGATGGCTACACCTTC. Translated, it gives CASSPYGGTGDGYTF. The chain is built from TRBV6-5 and TRBJ1-2, with 10 nucleotides matching TRBD1. There are 15 residues in the CDR3. Per the germline V gene, CDR1 is MNHEY and CDR2 is SVGAGI. J gave up 6 bases and V 6 bases, and 10 bases lay outside the gene matches.

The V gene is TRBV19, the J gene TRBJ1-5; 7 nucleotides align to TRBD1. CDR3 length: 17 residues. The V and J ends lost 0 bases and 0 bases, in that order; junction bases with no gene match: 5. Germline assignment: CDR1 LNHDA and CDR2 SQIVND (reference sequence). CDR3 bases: TGTGCCAGTAGTATAGAAGACAGGGCATTTAGCAATCAGCCCCAGCATTTT. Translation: CASSIEDRAFSNQPQHF.

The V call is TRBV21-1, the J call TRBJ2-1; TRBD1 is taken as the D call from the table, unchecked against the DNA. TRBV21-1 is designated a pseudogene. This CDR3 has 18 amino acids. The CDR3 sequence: CASSKNRTGADLGDEQFF. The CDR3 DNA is TGTGCCAGCAGCAAAAATCGGACAGGGGCCGACTTGGGGGATGAGCAGTTCTTC.

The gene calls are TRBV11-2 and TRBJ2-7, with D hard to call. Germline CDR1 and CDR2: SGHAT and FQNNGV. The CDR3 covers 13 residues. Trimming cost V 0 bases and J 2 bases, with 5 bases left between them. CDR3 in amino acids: CASSLETTYEQYF. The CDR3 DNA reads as TGTGCCAGCAGCTTAGAAACTACCTACGAGCAGTACTTC. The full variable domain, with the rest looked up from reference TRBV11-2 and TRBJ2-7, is EAGVAQSPRYKIIEKRQSVAFWCNPISGHATLYWYQQILGQGPKLLIQFQNNGVVDDSQLPKDRFSAERLKGVDSTLKIQPAKLEDSAVYLCASSLETTYEQYFGPGTRLTVT.

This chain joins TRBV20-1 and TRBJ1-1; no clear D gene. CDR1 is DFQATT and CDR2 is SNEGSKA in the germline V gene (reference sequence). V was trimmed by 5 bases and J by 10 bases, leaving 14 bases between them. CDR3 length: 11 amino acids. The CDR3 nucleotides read TGCAGTGCTCCTCAAACTGGAGGAGCTTTCTTT. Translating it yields CSAPQTGGAFF.

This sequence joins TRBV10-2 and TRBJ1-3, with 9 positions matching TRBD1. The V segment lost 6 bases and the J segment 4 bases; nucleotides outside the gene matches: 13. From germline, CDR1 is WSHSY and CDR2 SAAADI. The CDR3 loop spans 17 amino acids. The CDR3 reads CASREPRPGTGGNTIYF. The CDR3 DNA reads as TGCGCCAGCAGAGAACCAAGACCCGGGACAGGGGGAAACACCATATATTTT.

DNA of the CDR3: TGTGCCATCACGGATGGGGGCCACTACGAGCAGTACTTC. This gives the protein CAITDGGHYEQYF. This chain connects TRBV10-3 to TRBJ2-7; a possible D gene is TRBD1 (6 bases). There are 13 residues in the CDR3. Trimming took 7 bases from V and 3 from J, leaving 13 bases between them. Germline V gene lookup returns CDR1 ENHRY and CDR2 SYGVKD.